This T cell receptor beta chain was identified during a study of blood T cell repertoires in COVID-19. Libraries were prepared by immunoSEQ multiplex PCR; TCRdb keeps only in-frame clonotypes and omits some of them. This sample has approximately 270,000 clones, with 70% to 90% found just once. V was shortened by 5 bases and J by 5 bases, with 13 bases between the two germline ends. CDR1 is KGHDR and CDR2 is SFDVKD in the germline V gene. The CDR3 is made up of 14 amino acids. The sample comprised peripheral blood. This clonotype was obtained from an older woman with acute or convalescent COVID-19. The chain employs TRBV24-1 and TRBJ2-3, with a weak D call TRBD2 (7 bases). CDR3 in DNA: TGTGCCACCAGTGCCGCGGGGGCCGGAGATACGCAGTATTTT. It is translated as CATSAAGAGDTQYF.